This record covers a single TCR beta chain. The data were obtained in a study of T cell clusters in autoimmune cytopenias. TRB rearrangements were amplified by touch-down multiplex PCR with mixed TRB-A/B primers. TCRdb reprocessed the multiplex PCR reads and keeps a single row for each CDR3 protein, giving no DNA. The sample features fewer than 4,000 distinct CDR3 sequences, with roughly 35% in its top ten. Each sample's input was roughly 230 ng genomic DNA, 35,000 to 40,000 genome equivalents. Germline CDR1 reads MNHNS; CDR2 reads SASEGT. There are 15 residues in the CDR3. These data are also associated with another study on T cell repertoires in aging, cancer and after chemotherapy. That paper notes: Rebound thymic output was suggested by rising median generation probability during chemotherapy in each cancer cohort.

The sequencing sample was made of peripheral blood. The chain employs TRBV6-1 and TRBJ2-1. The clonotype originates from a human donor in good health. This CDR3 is CASSELGLSYNEQFF.